The 9 T cell receptor beta chains reported below all come from one sample, sequenced in a study of T cell changes during pregnancy in multiple sclerosis. Profiling relied on immunoSEQ multiplex PCR, and the TCRdb table lists in-frame clones only, not all of them. The data hold more than 55,000 clones, with around 91% observed a single time. Sample: peripheral blood, taken after pregnancy. These receptors all stem from a female donor with multiple sclerosis, enrolled in a pregnancy study.

V usage is TRBV9 and J usage is TRBJ2-2, with 7 bases matching TRBD1. Germline V CDR1 and CDR2: SGDLS, YYNGEE. The CDR3 has 16 amino acids. V shed 3 bases and J 4 bases; nucleotides not matched to a gene: 9. CDR3 amino acids: CASSAQGVQATGELFF. CDR3 coding DNA: TGTGCCAGCAGCGCCCAGGGGGTCCAAGCCACCGGGGAGCTGTTTTTT.

This clone was counted between two and nine times. V usage is TRBV7-8 and J usage is TRBJ2-7, with a weak D call TRBD2 (5 bases). V dropped 1 base and J dropped 2 bases, with 9 bases sitting between them. The germline CDR1 and CDR2 sequences are SGHVS and FQNEAQ. This CDR3 spans 14 amino acids. The chain's CDR3 is CASSLGGSAYEQYF. CDR3 sequence (DNA): TGTGCCAGCAGCTTAGGCGGTAGCGCCTACGAGCAGTACTTC.

The chain has TRBV29-1 and TRBJ1-1; D uncertain. The CDR3 sequence is 10 residues long. Trimming removed 4 bases from V and 5 bases from J, with 5 bases in between. Germline CDR1 SQVTM, CDR2 ANQGSEA. The CDR3 DNA sequence: TGCAGCGTTGGTGTAACTGAAGCTTTCTTT. It yields the protein CSVGVTEAFF.

The V gene is TRBV6-5, the J gene TRBJ2-3; tentative D call: TRBD1 (5 bases). The CDR3 loop spans 14 amino acids. V lost 6 bases and J lost 2, with 12 bases in between. Germline V gene sequence: CDR1 MNHEY, CDR2 SVGAGI. Written as DNA, the CDR3 is TGTGCCAGCAGCTTGGACATTAACACAGATACGCAGTATTTT. Protein: CASSLDINTDTQYF.

The chain links TRBV29-1 to TRBJ2-1, with 7 positions matching TRBD1. V lost 7 bases to trimming and J lost 2 bases; unmatched junction nucleotides: 5. The V gene's germline CDR1 is SQVTM and CDR2 ANQGSEA. The CDR3 has 13 residues. This chain's CDR3 is CSGHRGPYNEQFF. The CDR3, as DNA: TGCAGCGGCCACAGGGGCCCCTACAATGAGCAGTTCTTC.

The chain is built from TRBV7-3 and TRBJ2-7; 11 bases are a match to TRBD2. The CDR3 has 20 residues. Germline V gives CDR1 SGHTA, CDR2 FQGTGA. V lost 4 bases, J lost 2 bases, and 19 bases stayed unmatched. The CDR3 region is CASSSKIAGGPRVPPYEQYF. CDR3 bases: TGTGCCAGCAGCTCAAAGATAGCGGGGGGGCCAAGGGTTCCCCCCTACGAGCAGTACTTC.

The chain carries TRBV10-2 and TRBJ2-5; 13 nucleotides agree with TRBD2. This CDR3 spans 14 amino acids. CDR1 is WSHSY, CDR2 SAAADI, per germline. J gave up 4 bases and V 10 bases, and 6 bases lay outside the gene matches. The CDR3 reads CATKTSGGAETQYF. CDR3 sequence (DNA): TGCGCCACCAAAACTAGCGGGGGGGCAGAGACCCAGTACTTC.

In its sample, this clone was seen a few times. The genes are TRBV5-1 and TRBJ1-4; D possibly corresponds to TRBD1 (6 bases). Germline CDR1 SGHRS, CDR2 YFSETQ. The CDR3 has 17 amino acids. V lost 3 bases to trimming and J lost 2 bases, with 17 bases between them. Here the CDR3 reads CASSWGRSVATNEKLFF. CDR3 in DNA: TGCGCCAGCAGCTGGGGGCGGTCTGTCGCGACTAATGAAAAACTGTTTTTT.

This clone was seen ten or more times. The CDR3 sequence: CASRLTGTYYEQYF. The CDR3 nucleotides read TGTGCCAGCAGGCTGACAGGAACCTACTACGAGCAGTACTTC. The chain is built from TRBV28 and TRBJ2-7, with TRBD1 as a possible D gene (6 bases). The CDR3 runs to 14 residues. Germline values: CDR1 MDHEN, CDR2 SYDVKM. Deletions cut 6 bases from V and 3 bases from J, with 15 bases between.